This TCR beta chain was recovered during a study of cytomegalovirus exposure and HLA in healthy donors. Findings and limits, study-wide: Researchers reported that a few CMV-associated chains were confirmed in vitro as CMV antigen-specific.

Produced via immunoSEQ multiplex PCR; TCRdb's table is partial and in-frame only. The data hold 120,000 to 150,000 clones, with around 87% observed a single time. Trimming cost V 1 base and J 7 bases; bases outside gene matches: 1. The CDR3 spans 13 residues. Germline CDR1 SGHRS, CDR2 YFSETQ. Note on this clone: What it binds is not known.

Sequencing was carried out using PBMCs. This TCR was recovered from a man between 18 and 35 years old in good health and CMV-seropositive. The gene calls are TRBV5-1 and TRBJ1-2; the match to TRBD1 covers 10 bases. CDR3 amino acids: CASSLRTGGGYTF. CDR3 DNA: TGCGCCAGCAGCTTGAGGACAGGGGGTGGCTACACCTTC.